The sequence of this TCR beta chain was determined in a study of T cells after yellow fever vaccination. MiXCR, run by TCRdb on the 5' RACE reads, gives a single entry per CDR3 protein. Of over 300,000 distinct CDR3 sequences in the sample, over 3.5% are singletons; the top ten hold around 25%. Study findings and constraints: Abundant clonotypes (contaminants from the bulk population) could be present in FACS-sorted repertoires.

The germline V and J ends were trimmed by 0 bases and 0 bases, with 12 bases remaining between them. The CDR3 has 18 amino acids. Germline assignment: CDR1 SNHLY and CDR2 FYNNEI. This clonotype turned up a few times. Its antigen is undetermined. The V call is TRBV2, the J call TRBJ2-6; D not certain. Sequences were derived from PBMCs, sampled 5 days after the yellow fever booster vaccination. The TCR comes from a man aged 18 to 35 who received the YFV17D yellow fever vaccine. The CDR3 loop reads CASSEARRSSSGANVLTF. Written as DNA, the CDR3 is TGTGCCAGCAGTGAAGCGCGCAGATCTAGCTCTGGGGCCAACGTCCTGACTTTC.